The entry that follows covers one T cell receptor beta chain sequence. This CDR3 is 15 amino acids long. Trimming cost V 3 bases and J 8 bases, with 19 bases left between them. The germline CDR1 and CDR2 sequences are SEHNR and FQNEAQ (reference sequence). Generated by immunoSEQ multiplex PCR, the TCRdb table keeps only in-frame clones and is missing some. In the table there are over 80,000 clones, roughly 90% of which are singletons. This sample is drawn from a study of blood T cell repertoires in COVID-19. Across the whole study: The study drew acute and convalescent COVID-19 samples from the United States, Italy and Spain.

The source of this sequence is a man older than 75 with active or convalescent COVID-19. Input material: peripheral blood. This chain connects TRBV7-9 to TRBJ1-2, with a tentative D call TRBD1 (6 bases). This chain's CDR3 is CASSFSTRDNRGYTF. The CDR3 nucleotides read TGTGCCAGCAGCTTTTCGACCAGGGACAATCGCGGCTACACCTTC.